The rows below give T cell receptor beta chains drawn from one sample of a study of shared clonotypes between healthy human individuals. Generated by immunoSEQ multiplex PCR, the TCRdb table keeps only in-frame clones and is missing some. Among 2 million to 2.5 million clones listed, 85% to 95% were seen once. Sample: naive CD4+ T cells from PBMCs. All receptors derive from a man aged 18 to 30 in good health. Some clones in this sample may be carry-over from other donors' samples. Each CDR3 is given with its conserved first and last residue. The order of the fields is CDR3 length, J gene, D gene, clone size, V gene, CDR3 protein, CDR3 DNA. D genes are given only for firm matches. Part of the rows lack a size; the others show once, few, many or a class for expanded clones.

>14|TRBJ2-7|TRBD2|once|TRBV23-1
CSGGITESSYEQYF
TGCTCCGGGGGGATAACCGAGAGCTCCTACGAGCAGTACTTC
>17|TRBJ2-3|TRBD2|-|TRBV28
CASSLFRAGGVTDTQYF
TGTGCCAGCAGTTTGTTCCGAGCGGGAGGGGTGACAGATACGCAGTATTTT
>13|TRBJ1-1|-|-|TRBV19
CASRVSANTEAFF
TGTGCCAGTAGGGTATCAGCCAACACTGAAGCTTTCTTT
>17|TRBJ2-2|-|-|TRBV11-2
CASSRKRMWDSTGELFF
TGTGCCAGCAGCCGAAAACGGATGTGGGACTCCACCGGGGAGCTGTTTTTT
>14|TRBJ2-5|TRBD2|-|TRBV5-6
CASSFPTSGETQYF
TGTGCCAGCAGCTTCCCCACTAGCGGAGAGACCCAGTACTTC
>15|TRBJ2-7|-|-|TRBV27
CASSFSPGGSYEQYF
TGTGCCAGCAGTTTCTCCCCAGGTGGCTCCTACGAGCAGTACTTC
>16|TRBJ2-5|-|-|TRBV25-1
CASSEGGLPYQETQYF
TGTGCCAGCAGTGAAGGAGGGCTCCCGTACCAAGAGACCCAGTACTTC
>15|TRBJ2-5|TRBD2|-|TRBV10-3
CAISAAGGLGGTQYF
TGTGCCATCAGTGCAGCGGGAGGCCTAGGTGGGACCCAGTACTTC
>13|TRBJ1-1|TRBD1|once|TRBV27
CASSFRDSYEAFF
TGTGCCAGCAGTTTCCGGGACAGCTATGAAGCTTTCTTT
>15|TRBJ2-3|-|-|TRBV7-3
CASSSPGSTTDTQYF
TGTGCCAGCAGCTCGCCGGGATCGACCACAGATACGCAGTATTTT
>16|TRBJ2-3|TRBD1|-|TRBV18
CASSRRGQGYSDTQYF
TGTGCCAGCTCGCGAAGAGGACAGGGGTATTCAGATACGCAGTATTTT
>16|TRBJ2-6|-|-|TRBV27
CASSFGTAREANVLTF
TGTGCCAGCAGTTTTGGAACGGCTCGGGAGGCCAACGTCCTGACTTTC
>18|TRBJ2-1|TRBD2|-|TRBV5-1
CASSPGRATFSSYNEQFF
TGCGCCAGCAGCCCAGGGAGGGCCACTTTTAGCTCCTACAATGAGCAGTTCTTC
>13|TRBJ1-2|-|-|TRBV7-2
CASSLGGGYGYTF
TGTGCCAGCAGCTTAGGCGGGGGCTATGGCTACACCTTC
>14|TRBJ2-7|-|-|TRBV2
CASSAGQGQYEQYF
TGTGCCAGCTCTGCTGGGCAGGGTCAGTACGAGCAGTACTTC
>13|TRBJ1-4|-|-|TRBV4-1
CASSRARGEKLFF
TGCGCCAGCAGCCGCGCTAGGGGTGAAAAACTGTTTTTT
>12|TRBJ1-5|-|-|TRBV2
CASSLTGQPQHF
TGTGCCAGCAGTCTAACGGGACAGCCCCAGCATTTT
>18|TRBJ2-1|TRBD2|-|TRBV18
CASSPIAGGSSSYNEQFF
TGTGCCAGCTCACCCATAGCGGGAGGCTCAAGCTCCTACAATGAGCAGTTCTTC
>14|TRBJ1-1|-|-|TRBV5-4
CASSLSQGRTEAFF
TGTGCCAGCAGCTTGAGCCAGGGGAGAACTGAAGCTTTCTTT
>16|TRBJ1-1|TRBD1|-|TRBV28
CASSLTGSGLNTEAFF
TGTGCCAGCAGCCTGACAGGGAGTGGATTGAACACTGAAGCTTTCTTT
>15|TRBJ1-2|TRBD1|-|TRBV28
CASTSPGTGGFGYTF
TGTGCCAGCACTTCCCCTGGGACAGGGGGCTTCGGCTACACCTTC
>14|TRBJ2-3|TRBD2|-|TRBV28
CASLGREGTDTQYF
TGTGCCAGCTTGGGGCGGGAGGGCACAGATACGCAGTATTTT
>14|TRBJ1-2|TRBD1|-|TRBV29-1
CSVESTGGVKGYTF
TGCAGCGTTGAAAGTACAGGGGGAGTGAAAGGCTACACCTTC
>13|TRBJ1-1|-|-|TRBV27
CASSLSSGMQAFF
TGTGCCAGCAGTTTATCTTCGGGTATGCAAGCTTTCTTT
>14|TRBJ2-1|-|-|TRBV7-2
CASSSAGTYNEQFF
TGTGCCAGCAGCTCGGCCGGGACCTACAATGAGCAGTTCTTC